This T cell receptor beta chain comes out of a study of radiation and T cells in renal cell carcinoma. Produced via immunoSEQ multiplex PCR; TCRdb's table is partial and in-frame only. The top ten clones hold 15% to 20% of a sample with 140,000 or so clones, less than 90% of them seen once. The CDR3 covers 13 residues. Unmatched junction bases numbered 5, after V lost 4 bases and J lost 4 bases. CDR1 is SGHNT and CDR2 is YYREEE in the germline V gene (reference sequence). Specified time point: blood 4 weeks post-SBRT, at nephrectomy. Noted treatment: 15 Gy SBRT to primary tumor, nephrectomy 4 weeks later.

The sequences come from blood, collected from a patient whose treatment included radiotherapy and nephrectomy. This chain connects TRBV5-4 to TRBJ2-7; TRBD2 agrees at 7 bases. The sequence derives from a woman aged 45-65 years with renal cell carcinoma. CDR3 region: CASSGELAYEQYF. CDR3 DNA sequence: TGTGCCAGCAGCGGAGAACTAGCGTACGAGCAGTACTTC. Full variable domain (missing parts from reference TRBV5-4 and TRBJ2-7): ETGVTQSPTHLIKTRGQQVTLRCSSQSGHNTVSWYQQALGQGPQFIFQYYREEENGRGNFPPRFSGLQFPNYSSELNVNALELDDSALYLCASSGELAYEQYFGPGTRLTVT.